One sample yielded the 18 T cell receptor beta chains listed below, sequenced in a study of blood T cell repertoires in COVID-19. The table came from immunoSEQ multiplex PCR; TCRdb's copy has only in-frame clones and leaves some out. The sample lists roughly 140,000 clones, 84% seen once, with roughly 2% in the top ten. The source material was peripheral blood. Receptor source: a man aged 65 to 85 with acute or convalescent COVID-19.

V usage is TRBV6-4 and J usage is TRBJ2-2; 8 positions agree with TRBD1. J lost 4 bases, V lost 2 bases, and 0 bases had no gene match. The CDR3 spans 14 residues. In germline, CDR1 is MRHNA, CDR2 SNTAGT. This CDR3 is CASSDGQGTGELFF. In nucleotides, the CDR3 is TGTGCCAGCAGTGACGGACAGGGCACCGGGGAGCTGTTTTTT.

The CDR3 loop is CASSINQRKSGNTIYF. The DNA of the CDR3 is TGTGCCAGTAGTATCAATCAGAGGAAATCTGGAAACACCATATATTTT. The chain carries TRBV19 and TRBJ1-3; D is ambiguous. The V gene lost 3 bases and the J gene lost 1 base, with 13 bases spanning the gap. The germline CDR1 and CDR2 sequences are LNHDA and SQIVND (reference sequence). This CDR3 contains 16 residues.

The chain links TRBV5-4 to TRBJ2-1; 7 bases line up with TRBD1. Germline V gene lookup returns CDR1 SGHNT and CDR2 YYREEE (reference sequence). Trimming took 7 bases from V and 2 from J; bases not matched to a gene: 6. This CDR3 spans 14 amino acids. The CDR3 region has the DNA TGTGCCAGCGGCAAAGGGGGCGCCTACAATGAGCAGTTCTTC. Translating gives CASGKGGAYNEQFF.

This chain joins TRBV5-4 and TRBJ1-2; no reliable D call. From germline, CDR1 is SGHNT and CDR2 YYREEE (reference sequence). CDR3 length: 13 amino acids. The V gene lost 4 bases and the J gene lost 2 bases, with 9 bases spanning the gap. In DNA form, the CDR3 reads TGTGCCAGCAGCCCACAGTTAAACTATGGCTACACCTTC. Translated: CASSPQLNYGYTF.

The CDR3 is CASSEASPRGAGISNEQFF. In nucleotides, the CDR3 is TGTGCCAGTAGTGAAGCCTCCCCCCGGGGCGCGGGGATTAGCAATGAGCAGTTCTTC. The genes are TRBV19 and TRBJ2-1; perhaps TRBD2 as D (6 bases). V shed 5 bases and J shed 6 bases, with 29 bases lying between them. The CDR3 sequence is 19 residues long. Germline loops: CDR1 LNHDA, CDR2 SQIVND (reference sequence).

The chain carries TRBV7-9 and TRBJ2-1; D unclear. The germline CDR1 and CDR2 sequences are SEHNR and FQNEAQ (reference sequence). V was shortened by 6 bases and J by 4 bases, with 7 bases between the two germline ends. The CDR3 sequence is 12 residues long. CDR3 coding DNA: TGTGCCAGCAGGACTGAGTACAATGAGCAGTTCTTC. Its protein is CASRTEYNEQFF.

This clone was seen more than once but under ten times. The rearrangement uses TRBV28 and TRBJ1-2; 8 nucleotides match TRBD1. The CDR3 covers 16 residues. V lost 2 bases and J lost 0; bases outside the gene matches: 5. Germline V CDR1 and CDR2: MDHEN, SYDVKM. The CDR3 region has the DNA TGTGCCAGCAGTTTAGGGACAGGAGCAACTAACTATGGCTACACCTTC. Translating gives CASSLGTGATNYGYTF.

This clone was detected only once. V and J are TRBV28 and TRBJ2-7; TRBD1 agrees at 12 bases. The germline gives CDR1 MDHEN, CDR2 SYDVKM. The CDR3 is 16 amino acids. Germline trimming cut 4 bases from V and 6 bases from J; bases unmatched to any gene: 10. The CDR3 protein is CASSSPGTGGRTEQYF. The CDR3 region has the DNA TGTGCCAGCAGTTCCCCCGGGACAGGGGGCCGCACCGAGCAGTACTTC.

This clone was detected ten times or more. This chain links TRBV27 with TRBJ2-7, with 14 bases identical to TRBD2. Germline V lookup: CDR1 MNHEY, CDR2 SMNVEV (reference sequence). The CDR3 has 15 residues. V dropped 3 bases and J dropped 6; count of bases not matched to a gene: 4. The CDR3 loop is CASSFTGLAGAEQYF. Here the CDR3 DNA reads TGTGCCAGCAGTTTTACGGGACTAGCGGGAGCCGAGCAGTACTTC.

This chain uses TRBV9 with TRBJ1-6; TRBD1 matches at 9 bases. Germline V gives CDR1 SGDLS, CDR2 YYNGEE. With V trimmed by 2 bases and J by 7 bases, 4 bases remained unmatched. The CDR3 contains 15 residues. The CDR3 DNA reads TGTGCCAGCAGCGTTCGGACAGGGGACAATTCACCCCTCCACTTT. Residues: CASSVRTGDNSPLHF.

The chain couples TRBV21-1 to TRBJ1-6; the table's D call, TRBD1, was not checked against the DNA. TRBV21-1 is labeled a pseudogene. The CDR3 runs to 18 residues. CDR3 amino acids: CASSTQGAPGVCNSPLHF. The CDR3 bases are TGTGCCAGCAGCACCCAGGGGGCACCCGGGGTATGTAATTCACCCCTCCACTTT.

The chain links TRBV7-9 to TRBJ2-7; perhaps TRBD1 as D (6 bases). The germline CDR1 and CDR2 sequences are SEHNR and FQNEAQ (reference sequence). The CDR3 totals 14 residues. V lost 5 bases and J lost 6, with 17 bases in between. Written as DNA, the CDR3 is TGTGCCAGCAGCGTTTACAGGGAAACAACCGAGCAGTACTTC. Its protein is CASSVYRETTEQYF.

The CDR3 protein is CASSQDTTSGGTDTQYF. The CDR3 DNA reads as TGCGCCAGCAGCCAAGACACGACTAGCGGGGGCACAGATACGCAGTATTTT. This rearrangement joins TRBV4-1 to TRBJ2-3; 11 bases align to TRBD2. The CDR3 runs to 17 residues. Germline assignment: CDR1 MGHRA and CDR2 YSYEKL. The V and J ends lost 0 bases and 1 base, in that order; junction bases with no gene match: 3.

The rearrangement links TRBV6-5 to TRBJ2-5, with 8 bases lining up with TRBD2. The V gene end was trimmed by 0 bases and the J gene end by 6 bases; junction bases not matched to a gene: 9. CDR3 length equals 16 residues. The V gene's germline CDR1 is MNHEY and CDR2 SVGAGI. Here the CDR3 DNA reads TGTGCCAGCAGTTACTCGGCAGCCGGGACTAGAAAGACCCAGTACTTC. This translates into CASSYSAAGTRKTQYF.

This chain uses TRBV18 with TRBJ2-5; D unclear. From germline, CDR1 is KGHSH and CDR2 LQKENI. Trimming left V 6 bases short and J 5 bases short, with 7 bases between. The CDR3 is 11 residues long. The CDR3 DNA sequence: TGTGCCAGCTCCCCCCGGGAGACCCAGTACTTC. It specifies CASSPRETQYF.

The chain has TRBV5-1 and TRBJ1-6; perhaps TRBD1 as D (5 bases). Germline CDR1 SGHRS, CDR2 YFSETQ. The germline V and J ends were trimmed by 3 bases and 8 bases, with 18 bases remaining between them. This CDR3 is 16 amino acids long. The CDR3 nucleotides are TGCGCCAGCAGCTCAGATGGGGGTACGGGGGATTCACCCCTCCACTTT. It encodes CASSSDGGTGDSPLHF.

The J gene is TRBJ2-6, the V gene TRBV27; 7 bases fit TRBD2. CDR1 and CDR2 (germline): MNHEY, SMNVEV (reference sequence). J gave up 2 bases and V 11 bases, and 15 bases lay outside the gene matches. The CDR3 contains 17 residues. CDR3 loop: CASTRGTGGAGANVLTF. The CDR3 DNA reads as TGTGCCTCCACCCGGGGGACGGGAGGAGCTGGGGCCAACGTCCTGACTTTC.

The rearrangement joins TRBV7-2 to TRBJ2-3; 8 positions match TRBD2. Germline V gene lookup returns CDR1 SGHTA and CDR2 FQGNSA. Losses at the gene ends were 1 base for V and 4 bases for J; bases not matched to a gene: 7. CDR3 length: 16 amino acids. The CDR3, as DNA: TGTGCCAGCAGCTTAGAGCCGGGGGGGGCGGCAGATACGCAGTATTTT. Encoded protein: CASSLEPGGAADTQYF. The complete variable domain, with remaining parts taken from reference TRBV7-2 and TRBJ2-3, reads GAGVSQSPSNKVTEKGKDVELRCDPISGHTALYWYRQSLGQGLEFLIYFQGNSAPDKSGLPSDRFSAERTGGSVSTLTIQRTQQEDSAVYLCASSLEPGGAADTQYFGPGTRLTVL.